The 27 T cell receptor beta chains reported below all come from one sample, sequenced in a study of control samples from healthy donors and cancer patients. Clones were sequenced by immunoSEQ multiplex PCR, and TCRdb holds only the in-frame ones, with some missing. There are 190,000 or so clones in the sample; 85% to 95% occur only once, and roughly 1.5% lies in the top ten. Material: blood. The receptors originated from a man younger than 35 in good health.

The rearrangement joins TRBV5-6 to TRBJ1-1, with D maybe TRBD1 (5 bases). Trimming stripped 4 bases from V and 4 bases from J, with 14 bases between. The CDR3 runs to 14 residues. Per the germline V gene, CDR1 is SGHDT and CDR2 is YYEEEE. CDR3 in DNA: TGTGCCAGCAGCCGGGGCCGTCCTTCCACTGAAGCTTTCTTT. It is translated as CASSRGRPSTEAFF.

This chain uses TRBV5-6 with TRBJ1-5; D unresolved. The CDR3 has 13 residues. V shed 2 bases and J shed 4 bases, with 7 bases lying between them. Germline V gene sequence: CDR1 SGHDT, CDR2 YYEEEE. Written as DNA, the CDR3 is TGTGCCAGCAGCTTCCACTCGAATCAGCCCCAGCATTTT. Protein product: CASSFHSNQPQHF.

This chain uses TRBV6-6 with TRBJ1-2, with D hard to call. Germline CDR1 is MNHNY and CDR2 is SVGAGI (reference sequence). The ends were cut back, 3 bases at V and 2 bases at J, with 13 bases in the middle. The CDR3 covers 15 residues. The CDR3 sequence is CASSYKDPSNYGYTF. The CDR3, as DNA: TGTGCCAGCAGTTATAAGGACCCATCGAACTATGGCTACACCTTC.

V and J are TRBV25-1 and TRBJ2-5, with 7 bases that match TRBD1. Trimming cost V 2 bases and J 5 bases; bases outside gene matches: 8. The CDR3 runs to 15 residues. Germline V gene data show CDR1 as MGHDK and CDR2 as SYGVNS. The DNA for the CDR3 is TGTGCCAGCAGTGAACCTACAGGGGCTTTGGAGACCCAGTACTTC. This encodes CASSEPTGALETQYF.

The rearrangement links TRBV10-3 to TRBJ2-5; the match to TRBD2 covers 7 bases. The CDR3 loop spans 15 amino acids. The V and J ends lost 3 bases and 2 bases, in that order; junction bases with no gene match: 6. Germline CDR1 and CDR2: ENHRY and SYGVKD. The DNA of the CDR3 is TGTGCCATCAGTGATTATGGGGGGGTACAAGAGACCCAGTACTTC. Amino acid sequence: CAISDYGGVQETQYF.

The V call is TRBV4-2, the J call TRBJ2-3, with 15 bases matching TRBD2. The CDR3 covers 18 residues. J lost 4 bases, V lost 0 bases, and 5 bases had no gene match. The germline CDR1 and CDR2 sequences are LGHNA and YNFKEQ. CDR3 loop: CASSQDKGLAGGADTQYF. CDR3 nucleotides: TGTGCCAGCAGCCAAGATAAGGGACTAGCGGGGGGTGCAGATACGCAGTATTTT.

The V gene is TRBV19, the J gene TRBJ2-1; tentatively, D is TRBD1 or TRBD2 (5 bases each). Germline V lookup: CDR1 LNHDA, CDR2 SQIVND (reference sequence). The CDR3 length is 15 residues. V lost 3 bases, J lost 2 bases, and 11 bases lay in between. The CDR3 loop reads CASSIIEGPYNEQFF. CDR3 in DNA: TGTGCCAGTAGTATTATAGAGGGGCCCTACAATGAGCAGTTCTTC.

This rearrangement joins TRBV3-1 (or the pseudogene TRBV3-2) to TRBJ2-1; 9 bases are shared with TRBD2. The J segment lost 12 bases and the V segment lost 5 bases, leaving 8 bases of the junction unmatched. The CDR3 runs 13 residues. CDR1 is LGHDT and CDR2 is YNNKEL in the germline V gene (reference sequence). DNA of the CDR3: TGTGCCAGCAGCAAGGCGGGGGGGCAAGGGCAGTTCTTC. Its translation is CASSKAGGQGQFF.

V is TRBV28 and J is TRBJ2-3; D gene unclear. V lost 3 bases and J lost 5, with 9 bases in between. CDR1 MDHEN and CDR2 SYDVKM come from the germline V gene. The CDR3 loop spans 13 amino acids. The DNA of the CDR3 is TGTGCCAGCAGTTTGAGACGAAGAGATACGCAGTATTTT. Amino acids: CASSLRRRDTQYF.

This chain joins TRBV3-1 (or the pseudogene TRBV3-2) and TRBJ2-1, with 8 bases lining up with TRBD2. Germline CDR1 and CDR2: LGHDT and YNNKEL (reference sequence). J lost 9 bases, V lost 6 bases, and 19 bases had no gene match. This CDR3 region has 17 residues. The CDR3 DNA is TGTGCCAGCAGGCCATATGGATCTGCGGGGGGAACGGGTGAGCAGTTCTTC. Residues: CASRPYGSAGGTGEQFF.

The chain couples TRBV27 to TRBJ1-1, with 8 nucleotides matching TRBD1. The junction had 6 bases not matched to a gene; V was cut back by 5 bases and J by 4 bases. CDR1 is MNHEY, CDR2 SMNVEV, per germline (reference sequence). This CDR3 region has 14 residues. The CDR3 here is CASSPGGVGTEAFF. For the CDR3, the DNA is TGTGCCAGCAGTCCAGGGGGCGTGGGCACTGAAGCTTTCTTT.

The chain combines TRBV27 with TRBJ1-2; 10 nucleotides line up with TRBD1. The V segment lost 2 bases and the J segment 8 bases; nucleotides outside the gene matches: 2. Germline CDR1 reads MNHEY; CDR2 reads SMNVEV (reference sequence). The CDR3 has 13 amino acids. The CDR3 sequence: CASSLGTGDGYTF. The CDR3 coding sequence is TGTGCCAGCAGTTTAGGGACAGGGGACGGCTACACCTTC.

This clone was seen a single time. J is TRBJ2-1 and V is TRBV9; D may be TRBD2 (6 bases). The CDR3 extends over 13 amino acids. V was clipped by 4 bases and J by 6 bases, with 11 bases between them. The germline V gene has CDR1 SGDLS and CDR2 YYNGEE. CDR3 in amino acids: CASSPRDFNEQFF. The CDR3 nucleotides read TGTGCCAGCAGCCCCCGGGACTTCAATGAGCAGTTCTTC.

This chain connects TRBV6-6 to TRBJ1-2; possibly TRBD1 for D (6 bases). Germline CDR1 is MNHNY and CDR2 is SVGAGI (reference sequence). The V end lost 4 bases, the J end lost 1 base, and 10 bases lay between the germline ends. CDR3 length: 14 residues. DNA of the CDR3: TGTGCCAGCAGTTCCGGACAGAATAACTATGGCTACACCTTC. The encoded protein is CASSSGQNNYGYTF.

The chain joins TRBV7-9 to TRBJ1-5; D gene uncertain. The V gene's germline CDR1 is SEHNR and CDR2 FQNEAQ (reference sequence). The CDR3 runs to 12 residues. Trimming stripped 1 base from V and 3 bases from J, with 1 base between. CDR3 loop: CASSLDNQPQHF. CDR3 DNA sequence: TGTGCCAGCAGCTTAGACAATCAGCCCCAGCATTTT. Filled out from reference TRBV7-9 and TRBJ1-5, the complete variable domain reads DTGVSQNPRHKITKRGQNVTFRCDPISEHNRLYWYRQTLGQGPEFLTYFQNEAQLEKSRLLSDRFSAERPKGSFSTLEIQRTEQGDSAMYLCASSLDNQPQHFGDGTRLSIL.

This clone was counted only a few times. CDR3 nucleotides: TGTGCCACCATGAAGAAAGCGGGTTACACAGATACGCAGTATTTT. Residues: CATMKKAGYTDTQYF. The rearrangement links TRBV6-5 to TRBJ2-3, with D possibly being TRBD2 (6 bases). With 10 bases removed from V and 2 bases from J, the gap between germline ends came to 19 bases. The germline CDR1 and CDR2 sequences are MNHEY and SVGAGI. This CDR3 comprises 15 residues.

The chain recombines TRBV27 with TRBJ1-5; 9 bases fit TRBD1. V trimming: 4 bases; J trimming: 6 bases; junction bases outside the gene matches: 7. CDR3 length: 15 residues. Germline CDR1 and CDR2: MNHEY and SMNVEV (reference sequence). The CDR3 DNA is TGTGCCAGCAGTTCCACAGGGGGCGGGAGTCAGCCCCAGCATTTT. Encoded protein: CASSSTGGGSQPQHF.

The J gene is TRBJ1-5, the V gene TRBV6-5; D not certain. CDR3 length equals 13 residues. Germline CDR1 MNHEY, CDR2 SVGAGI. CDR3 region: CAGGREGNQPQHF. The CDR3 DNA sequence: TGTGCGGGAGGGAGAGAGGGCAATCAGCCCCAGCATTTT.

V and J are TRBV4-1 and TRBJ1-1; TRBD1 might be the D (5 bases). The CDR3 loop spans 18 amino acids. In germline, CDR1 is MGHRA, CDR2 YSYEKL. The V end lost 2 bases, the J end lost 4 bases, and 23 bases lay between the germline ends. CDR3 sequence: CASSQFNPGGGLVTEAFF. CDR3 nucleotide sequence: TGCGCCAGCAGCCAATTTAATCCCGGCGGGGGATTGGTCACTGAAGCTTTCTTT.

The J gene is TRBJ2-7, the V gene TRBV5-5; 12 positions agree with TRBD2. The CDR3 totals 15 residues. Germline V lookup: CDR1 SGHKS, CDR2 YYEKEE (reference sequence). J lost 3 bases, V lost 5 bases, and 6 bases had no gene match. The CDR3 protein is CASSLPSGGVYEQYF. The CDR3 region has the DNA TGTGCCAGCAGTCTACCTAGCGGGGGGGTCTACGAGCAGTACTTC.

This clone was recorded once. CDR3 amino acids: CASSIVQGNQPQHF. The CDR3 DNA reads as TGTGCCAGTAGTATAGTTCAAGGCAATCAGCCCCAGCATTTT. The rearrangement links TRBV19 to TRBJ1-5; D unclear. The CDR3 loop spans 14 amino acids. The germline V gene encodes CDR1 LNHDA and CDR2 SQIVND (reference sequence). V was pared by 1 base and J by 2 bases, with 6 bases between.

V gene TRBV5-1 combines with J gene TRBJ1-4, with D perhaps matching TRBD1 (6 bases). Trimming left V 1 base short and J 6 bases short, with 13 bases between. The CDR3 totals 15 residues. CDR1 and CDR2 from the germline V gene are SGHRS and YFSETQ. Here the CDR3 reads CASSLYTGSDEKLFF. The CDR3 coding sequence is TGCGCCAGCAGCTTGTATACAGGGTCGGATGAAAAACTGTTTTTT.

This chain joins TRBV13 and TRBJ2-1; the D is unclear. The CDR3 has 15 amino acids. Germline V gives CDR1 PRHDT, CDR2 FYEKMQ (reference sequence). V gave up 3 bases and J gave up 0 bases, with 9 bases separating them. The CDR3 loop is CASSFSISSYNEQFF. CDR3 nucleotide sequence: TGTGCCAGCAGCTTTAGTATAAGCTCCTACAATGAGCAGTTCTTC.

This rearrangement joins TRBV30 to TRBJ2-2; 7 bases are a match to TRBD2. The CDR3 consists of 17 residues. V lost 0 bases and J lost 9; bases outside the gene matches: 16. CDR1 is GTSNPN and CDR2 is SVGIG in the germline V gene (reference sequence). The CDR3: CAWSVLAGEDEHRELFF. In DNA form, the CDR3 reads TGTGCCTGGAGTGTATTGGCGGGAGAAGACGAACACCGGGAGCTGTTTTTT.

This chain links TRBV9 with TRBJ2-2, with 7 bases aligning to TRBD1. Losses at the gene ends were 4 bases for V and 3 bases for J; bases not matched to a gene: 6. There are 15 residues in the CDR3. Per germline, CDR1 SGDLS and CDR2 YYNGEE. The DNA for the CDR3 is TGTGCCAGCAGCCGGGACAGCGTAGACACCGGGGAGCTGTTTTTT. Translation gives CASSRDSVDTGELFF.

The chain is built from TRBV6-5 and TRBJ1-2; no firm D call. CDR3 size: 14 residues. With 6 bases removed from V and 8 bases from J, the gap between germline ends came to 19 bases. CDR1 and CDR2 from the germline V gene are MNHEY and SVGAGI. This CDR3 reads CASSSNRGYRGYTF. For the CDR3, the DNA is TGTGCCAGCAGCTCTAACAGAGGGTATCGCGGCTACACCTTC.

A single count supports this clone. The chain is built from TRBV9 and TRBJ2-3; TRBD1 might be the D (5 bases). There are 15 residues in the CDR3. Between the trimmed V and J ends, which lost 3 bases and 6 bases, there was a span of 17 bases. CDR1 and CDR2 from the germline V gene are SGDLS and YYNGEE. CDR3 DNA: TGTGCCAGCAGCGCGACCGACAGCCGCTTTGATACGCAGTATTTT. It encodes CASSATDSRFDTQYF.